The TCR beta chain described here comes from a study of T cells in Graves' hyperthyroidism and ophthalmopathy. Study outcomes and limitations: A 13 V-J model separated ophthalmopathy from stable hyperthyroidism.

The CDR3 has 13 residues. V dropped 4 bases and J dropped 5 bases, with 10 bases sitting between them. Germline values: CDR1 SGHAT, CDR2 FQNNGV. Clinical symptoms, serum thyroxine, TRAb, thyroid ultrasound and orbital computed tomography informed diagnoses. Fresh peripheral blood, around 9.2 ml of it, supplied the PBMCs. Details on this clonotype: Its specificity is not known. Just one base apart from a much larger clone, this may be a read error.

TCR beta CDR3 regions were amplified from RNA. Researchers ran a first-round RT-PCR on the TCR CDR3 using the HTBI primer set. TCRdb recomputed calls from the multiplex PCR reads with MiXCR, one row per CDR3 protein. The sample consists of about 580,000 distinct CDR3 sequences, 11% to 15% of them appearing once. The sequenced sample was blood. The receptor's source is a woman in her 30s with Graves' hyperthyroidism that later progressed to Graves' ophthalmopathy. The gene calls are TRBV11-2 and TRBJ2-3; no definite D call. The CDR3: CASSSALIDTQYF. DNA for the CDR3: TGTGCCAGCAGCTCCGCCCTAATAGATACGCAGTATTTT.